This record covers a single TCR beta chain. Its target is unknown. This record comes from a study of shared clonotypes between healthy human individuals. General observations from the study: Generation probabilities of non-shared clonotypes were lower (relative to those shared by all four donors). Naive subsets, compared against memory subsets, generally had larger estimated richness values.

Generated by immunoSEQ multiplex PCR, the TCRdb table keeps only in-frame clones and is missing some. The sample holds about 640,000 clones, 72% seen once. V lost 4 bases and J 0 bases, leaving 11 bases between the germline ends. Germline V gene data show CDR1 as SGHDN and CDR2 as FVKESK. The CDR3 contains 15 residues. The J gene is TRBJ2-3, the V gene TRBV14; tentatively, D is TRBD2 (6 bases). The specimen was memory CD4+ T cells sorted from blood. The subset: CD45RA-negative fraction. The origin of this receptor is a woman aged 25 to 45 in good health. DNA for the CDR3: TGTGCCAGCAGCCGCGGGACGGCTAGCACAGATACGCAGTATTTT. This gives the protein CASSRGTASTDTQYF.